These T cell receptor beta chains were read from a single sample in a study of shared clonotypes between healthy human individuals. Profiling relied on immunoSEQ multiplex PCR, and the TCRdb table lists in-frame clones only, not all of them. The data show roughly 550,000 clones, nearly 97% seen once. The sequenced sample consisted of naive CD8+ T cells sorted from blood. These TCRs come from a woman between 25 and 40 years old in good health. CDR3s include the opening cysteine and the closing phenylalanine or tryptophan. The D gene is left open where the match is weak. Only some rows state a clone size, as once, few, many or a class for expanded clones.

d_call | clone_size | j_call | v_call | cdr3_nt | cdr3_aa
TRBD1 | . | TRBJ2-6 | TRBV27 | TGTGCCAGCAGTTTACTTACAGGGGGGTCTTCTGGGGCCAACGTCCTGACTTTC | CASSLLTGGSSGANVLTF
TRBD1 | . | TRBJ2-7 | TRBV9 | TGTGCCAGCAGCGGCCTGGAGGAGACAGGGCTCTACGAGCAGTACTTC | CASSGLEETGLYEQYF
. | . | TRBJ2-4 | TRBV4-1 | TGCGCCAGCAGCCTCCACCCTACAGGGTTCAAGGTCATTCAGTACTTC | CASSLHPTGFKVIQYF
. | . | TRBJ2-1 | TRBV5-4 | TGTGCCAGCAGCTTTTATGGCGGAGACAATGAGCAGTTCTTC | CASSFYGGDNEQFF
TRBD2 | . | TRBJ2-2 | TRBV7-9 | TGTGCCAGCAGCTTCCTTCCGCGGGGGACCACCGGGGAGCTGTTTTTT | CASSFLPRGTTGELFF
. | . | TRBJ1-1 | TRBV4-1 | TGCGCCAGCAGCCATATGGGTAACATGAACACTGAAGCTTTCTTT | CASSHMGNMNTEAFF
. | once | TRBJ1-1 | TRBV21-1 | TGTGCCAGCAGCAAAGGCGCACCTGACATGTTGGGCACTGAAGCTTTCTTT | CASSKGAPDMLGTEAFF
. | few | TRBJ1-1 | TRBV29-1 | TGCAGCGTTGAAGTGGGTCCTGAAGCTTTCTTT | CSVEVGPEAFF
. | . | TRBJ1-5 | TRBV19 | TGTGCCAGTAGTATTGCTGGGGGGGGTCAGCCCCAGCATTTT | CASSIAGGGQPQHF
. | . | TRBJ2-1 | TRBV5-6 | TGTGCCAGCAGCCTGGGCCGGGGTGGCTATGAGCAGTTCTTC | CASSLGRGGYEQFF
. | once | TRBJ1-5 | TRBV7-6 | TGTGCCAGCAGTGAGGGGTATAGCAATCAGCCCCAGCATTTT | CASSEGYSNQPQHF
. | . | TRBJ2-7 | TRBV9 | TGTGCCAGCAGCGGCAGGACGGGGAATACCTACGAGCAGTACTTC | CASSGRTGNTYEQYF
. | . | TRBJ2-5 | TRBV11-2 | TGTGCCAGCAGCGTCAGCGGGGAGACCCAGTACTTC | CASSVSGETQYF
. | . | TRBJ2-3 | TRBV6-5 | TGTGCCAGCAGTTATTACCCCACAGATACGCAGTATTTT | CASSYYPTDTQYF
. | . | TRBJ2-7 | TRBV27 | TGTGCCAGCAGAAGTCGCTCGGTACACTACGAGCAGTACTTC | CASRSRSVHYEQYF
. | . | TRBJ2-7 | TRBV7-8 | TGTGCCAGCAGCTTACGGCTTAAGAGTTACCACGAGCAGTACTTC | CASSLRLKSYHEQYF
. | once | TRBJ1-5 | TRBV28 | TGTGCCAGCAGTACCTTACGGGGAAGTAATCAGCCCCAGCATTTT | CASSTLRGSNQPQHF
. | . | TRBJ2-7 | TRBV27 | TGTGCCAGCAGTCTTCGGGACTCGCCCTCCTACGAGCAGTACTTC | CASSLRDSPSYEQYF
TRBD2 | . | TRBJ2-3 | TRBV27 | TGTGCCAGCAGTTTTCCAGCGGGAGGGTTGGATACGCAGTATTTT | CASSFPAGGLDTQYF
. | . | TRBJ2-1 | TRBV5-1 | TGCGCCAGCAGCTTTGGAGGGAGCGGCAATGAGCAGTTCTTC | CASSFGGSGNEQFF
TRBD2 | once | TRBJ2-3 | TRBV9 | TGTGCCAGCAGCGTAGGCGGGAGCCCCCCGGATACGCAGTATTTT | CASSVGGSPPDTQYF
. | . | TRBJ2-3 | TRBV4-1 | TGCGCCAGCAGTTCGATCACAGATACGCAGTATTTT | CASSSITDTQYF
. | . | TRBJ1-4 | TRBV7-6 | TGTGCCAGCAGTCCCAATGAAAAACTGTTTTTT | CASSPNEKLFF
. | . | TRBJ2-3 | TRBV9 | TGTGCCAGCAGCGAAGAGGGGAGTCCAACAGATACGCAGTATTTT | CASSEEGSPTDTQYF
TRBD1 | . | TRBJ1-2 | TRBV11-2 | TGTGCCAGCAGCGATAGACAGGGCTACTATGGCTACACCTTC | CASSDRQGYYGYTF
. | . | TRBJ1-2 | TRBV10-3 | TGTGCCATCAGTGAGTCAGGGGGGAATAACTCTGGCTACACCTTC | CAISESGGNNSGYTF
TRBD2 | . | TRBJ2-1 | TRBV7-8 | TGTGCCAGCAGCAGAGGACTAGCGGGAGGAGGCAATGAGCAGTTCTTC | CASSRGLAGGGNEQFF
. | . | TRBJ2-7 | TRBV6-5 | TGTGCCAGCAGTTCTAGCAGCGACGAGCAGTACTTC | CASSSSSDEQYF
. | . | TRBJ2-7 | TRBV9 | TGTGCCAGCAGCGGCCAGCAGACCTACGAGCAGTACTTC | CASSGQQTYEQYF
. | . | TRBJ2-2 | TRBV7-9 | TGTGCCAGCAACTCGGGACGGGCAAACACCGGGGAGCTGTTTTTT | CASNSGRANTGELFF
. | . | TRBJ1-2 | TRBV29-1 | TGCAGCGTTGAGTTAGGCCTCCGGGAAGGCTACACCTTC | CSVELGLREGYTF
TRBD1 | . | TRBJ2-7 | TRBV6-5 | TGTGCCAGCAGTTCAGGGGGTTCCGGGGACGAGCAGTACTTC | CASSSGGSGDEQYF
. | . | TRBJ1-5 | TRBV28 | TGTGCCAGCAGTTCCCCCGGGAGCTGGTCGGAGCCCCAGCATTTT | CASSSPGSWSEPQHF
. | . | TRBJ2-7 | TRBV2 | TGTGCCAGCAGGGGGGTCGGGCTTACCTACGAGCAGTACTTC | CASRGVGLTYEQYF
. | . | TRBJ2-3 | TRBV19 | TGTGCCAGTACCCCCGGGAGCCTCCTGTATTTT | CASTPGSLLYF
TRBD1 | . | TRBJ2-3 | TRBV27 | TGTGCCAGCAGCGCGGGACAGGTAATGGCAGATACGCAGTATTTT | CASSAGQVMADTQYF
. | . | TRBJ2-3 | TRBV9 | TGTGCCAGCAGCGTAGGCCGGGGAGGATCAAGAGATACGCAGTATTTT | CASSVGRGGSRDTQYF
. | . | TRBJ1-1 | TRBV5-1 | TGCGCCAGCAGCGTTATGGGGGGCACTGAAGCTTTCTTT | CASSVMGGTEAFF
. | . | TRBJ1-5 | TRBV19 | TGTGCCAGTAGTGCCTGGAACCCCGCGGACGATCAGCCCCAGCATTTT | CASSAWNPADDQPQHF
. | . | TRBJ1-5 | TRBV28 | TGTGCCAGCAGCGACACGGTCGGGCAGCCCCAGCATTTT | CASSDTVGQPQHF
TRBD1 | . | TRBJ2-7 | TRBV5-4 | TGTGCCAGCAGCAAGGGACAGGAGGAGCAGTACTTC | CASSKGQEEQYF
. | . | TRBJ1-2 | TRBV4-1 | TGCGCCAGCAGCCAAGAAGGCAGGGGCGCGGGGGACTATGGCTACACCTTC | CASSQEGRGAGDYGYTF
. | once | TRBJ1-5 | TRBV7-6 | TGTGCCAGCTCCCGGACTAGCAATCAGCCCCAGCATTTT | CASSRTSNQPQHF
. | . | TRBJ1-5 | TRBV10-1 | TGCGCCAGCAGTGAGTCCTCTAGCAATCAGCCCCAGCATTTT | CASSESSSNQPQHF
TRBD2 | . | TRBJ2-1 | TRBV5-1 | TGCGCCAGCAGCAGCGGGACCTACAATGAGCAGTTCTTC | CASSSGTYNEQFF